Listed here is a single TCR beta chain. What this receptor recognizes is not known. Base qualities were left out, and no much larger clone turns up one base away. The germline V gene provides CDR1 SGHRS and CDR2 YFSETQ. The CDR3 runs 15 residues from the cysteine to the phenylalanine. Kept here is only the CDR3 DNA, which spans 45 bases and is read in frame from base 1. Cut back by 0 bases and 0 bases, the V and J ends lie 8 bases apart. This specimen comes from a study of blood T cell repertoires in COVID-19 (dated by TCRdb to 2020 to 2021). A note on the overall study: The collaborator samples originated in the United States, Italy and Spain and spanned the acute and convalescent phases of COVID-19. The material from the prospective study consisted of cDNA or gDNA derived from T cells, B-cell-depleted T cells, or PBMCs. Deeply sampled blood TCRbeta repertoires from subjects exposed to, actively infected with, or recovered from COVID-19 were included in the dataset. The repertoires were released in a freely available public database meant as a resource for research on the immune response to SARS-CoV-2. The samples were drawn from two sources: the first 160 participants of the ongoing ImmuneRACE study, and 1,254 subjects contributed by 6 global collaborators. Sample metadata almost always included a de-identified subject ID, COVID-19 status, age in years and sex. HLA class I and class II types, where available, came from metadata supplied by the sample provider rather than from assay-based typing.

What the research found in general, with its limitations: How much clinical and demographic metadata was included differed by source and by participant, and the metadata was provided uncurated.

At one collaborating source in Seattle, patients were enrolled during active infection and were followed longitudinally through the course of disease. Each collaborating institution followed its own protocols to collect whole blood in K2EDTA tubes. For TCRbeta analysis, collaborators shipped samples as frozen whole blood, isolated PBMCs, or DNA extracted from either of those sample types. TCRbeta CDR3 regions were amplified from genomic DNA using the immunoSEQ Assay, a bias-controlled multiplex PCR. As for the original processing: The number of nucleated cells in each sample was estimated from the amplification of reference gene primers within the assay. To quantify the absolute abundance of each unique TCRbeta CDR3 rearrangement, sequence reads were collapsed and filtered. For each sample, productive Simpson clonality was calculated as the square root of Simpson's diversity index across productive rearrangements. Sourced from immuneACCESS, this table was stored by TCRdb with only in-frame sequences that have V and J called. A share of the clones is absent; for the studies checked, an unresolved V gene accounts for under half, and the remainder has no known explanation. V and J calls and clone size follow that table, whereas D and trimming were derived from the DNA. This sample lists over 150,000 clones; approximately 81% were detected once. The ten largest clones capture less than 10% of the sample.

This clonotype was sampled from a woman aged 55-75 years with COVID-19, enrolled during active disease. The chain is encoded by TRBV5-1 joined to TRBJ2-3; TRBD1 is a weak D gene call, 5 bases matching. Sequenced sample: peripheral blood. The nucleotides read TGCGCCAGCAGCTTGGGACAGACTAGCACAGATACGCAGTATTTT. This translates into CASSLGQTSTDTQYF.